This record looks at one T cell receptor (beta chain) sequence and its context. Its antigen is still unknown. Donors were ostensibly healthy at sampling, although undocumented immune exposures were probable. PCR employed 60 Vbeta and 13 Jbeta primers. Libraries were prepared by immunoSEQ multiplex PCR; TCRdb keeps only in-frame clonotypes and omits some of them. Here the sample spans about 100,000 clones, 70% being singletons. These data originate in a study of cytomegalovirus exposure and HLA in healthy donors. Study results and limitations: The Asian-associated ancestry cluster reportedly had fewer N-insertions than the approximately 700-donor mean in a later analysis.

There are 14 residues in the CDR3. Germline assignment: CDR1 SGHVS and CDR2 FNYEAQ. V was pared by 1 base and J by 7 bases, with 11 bases between. The source material was PBMCs. The J gene is TRBJ1-5, the V gene TRBV7-6, with D uncertain. This clonotype originated in a man aged 35 to 55 in good health and CMV-seropositive. The CDR3 region has the DNA TGTGCCAGCAGCTTAGAAGGGAAGCGGCAGCCCCAGCATTTT. This encodes CASSLEGKRQPQHF.